This T cell receptor (beta chain) was recovered during a study of graft-versus-host responses after intestinal transplantation. For the study at large: Uniformly, recipients were administered anti-thymocyte globulin induction with subsequent tacrolimus and steroids for 2 to 3 years. Findings of the study overall: Recipient bone marrow held GvH clones, some seen earlier in ileum or blood. The study associated peak circulating GvH clone levels with early post-transplant HvG declines.

CDR3 length: 13 amino acids. The germline gives CDR1 MNHEY, CDR2 SVGAGI. With 6 bases clipped from V and 5 bases from J, the junction kept 5 bases outside the gene matches. As regards this clone: What it recognizes is unknown. The sample carries other DNA sequences with the same CDR3.

Sequencing used immunoSEQ multiplex PCR; TCRdb keeps in-frame clones, though not all of them. The table records some 46,000 clones, approximately 94% of them present only once. This chain links TRBV6-5 with TRBJ2-5; TRBD1 matches at 8 bases. This receptor was obtained from a human patient who received an intestinal transplant, so some T cells may come from the graft donor. The material was PBMCs, obtained about 11 months after intestinal transplant. The CDR3 loop is CASRSDRVETQYF. For the CDR3, the DNA is TGTGCCAGCAGGTCGGACAGGGTGGAGACCCAGTACTTC.